This T cell receptor beta chain is drawn from a study of response to subunit inactivated influenza vaccine. In the case of this clonotype: Its target is unknown.

Whole-study results and caveats: The authors proposed limited new T cell recruitment per seasonal influenza vaccination.

TCRdb itself ran the RT-PCR reads through MiXCR, one entry per CDR3 protein. The sample has 430,000 or so distinct CDR3 sequences; approximately 9.9% are singletons. This material consisted of PBMCs from blood, taken about 40 days after vaccination. This TCR derives from a man aged 50 or older who received an inactivated influenza vaccine.

The CDR3 spells CASSLGGKGYEQYF. The DNA of the CDR3 is TGTGCCAGCAGTTTAGGAGGCAAAGGGTACGAGCAGTACTTC. This chain uses TRBV12-3 or TRBV12-4 with TRBJ2-7; no firm D call. The CDR3 extends over 14 amino acids. Trimming left V 1 base short and J 4 bases short, with 11 bases between.